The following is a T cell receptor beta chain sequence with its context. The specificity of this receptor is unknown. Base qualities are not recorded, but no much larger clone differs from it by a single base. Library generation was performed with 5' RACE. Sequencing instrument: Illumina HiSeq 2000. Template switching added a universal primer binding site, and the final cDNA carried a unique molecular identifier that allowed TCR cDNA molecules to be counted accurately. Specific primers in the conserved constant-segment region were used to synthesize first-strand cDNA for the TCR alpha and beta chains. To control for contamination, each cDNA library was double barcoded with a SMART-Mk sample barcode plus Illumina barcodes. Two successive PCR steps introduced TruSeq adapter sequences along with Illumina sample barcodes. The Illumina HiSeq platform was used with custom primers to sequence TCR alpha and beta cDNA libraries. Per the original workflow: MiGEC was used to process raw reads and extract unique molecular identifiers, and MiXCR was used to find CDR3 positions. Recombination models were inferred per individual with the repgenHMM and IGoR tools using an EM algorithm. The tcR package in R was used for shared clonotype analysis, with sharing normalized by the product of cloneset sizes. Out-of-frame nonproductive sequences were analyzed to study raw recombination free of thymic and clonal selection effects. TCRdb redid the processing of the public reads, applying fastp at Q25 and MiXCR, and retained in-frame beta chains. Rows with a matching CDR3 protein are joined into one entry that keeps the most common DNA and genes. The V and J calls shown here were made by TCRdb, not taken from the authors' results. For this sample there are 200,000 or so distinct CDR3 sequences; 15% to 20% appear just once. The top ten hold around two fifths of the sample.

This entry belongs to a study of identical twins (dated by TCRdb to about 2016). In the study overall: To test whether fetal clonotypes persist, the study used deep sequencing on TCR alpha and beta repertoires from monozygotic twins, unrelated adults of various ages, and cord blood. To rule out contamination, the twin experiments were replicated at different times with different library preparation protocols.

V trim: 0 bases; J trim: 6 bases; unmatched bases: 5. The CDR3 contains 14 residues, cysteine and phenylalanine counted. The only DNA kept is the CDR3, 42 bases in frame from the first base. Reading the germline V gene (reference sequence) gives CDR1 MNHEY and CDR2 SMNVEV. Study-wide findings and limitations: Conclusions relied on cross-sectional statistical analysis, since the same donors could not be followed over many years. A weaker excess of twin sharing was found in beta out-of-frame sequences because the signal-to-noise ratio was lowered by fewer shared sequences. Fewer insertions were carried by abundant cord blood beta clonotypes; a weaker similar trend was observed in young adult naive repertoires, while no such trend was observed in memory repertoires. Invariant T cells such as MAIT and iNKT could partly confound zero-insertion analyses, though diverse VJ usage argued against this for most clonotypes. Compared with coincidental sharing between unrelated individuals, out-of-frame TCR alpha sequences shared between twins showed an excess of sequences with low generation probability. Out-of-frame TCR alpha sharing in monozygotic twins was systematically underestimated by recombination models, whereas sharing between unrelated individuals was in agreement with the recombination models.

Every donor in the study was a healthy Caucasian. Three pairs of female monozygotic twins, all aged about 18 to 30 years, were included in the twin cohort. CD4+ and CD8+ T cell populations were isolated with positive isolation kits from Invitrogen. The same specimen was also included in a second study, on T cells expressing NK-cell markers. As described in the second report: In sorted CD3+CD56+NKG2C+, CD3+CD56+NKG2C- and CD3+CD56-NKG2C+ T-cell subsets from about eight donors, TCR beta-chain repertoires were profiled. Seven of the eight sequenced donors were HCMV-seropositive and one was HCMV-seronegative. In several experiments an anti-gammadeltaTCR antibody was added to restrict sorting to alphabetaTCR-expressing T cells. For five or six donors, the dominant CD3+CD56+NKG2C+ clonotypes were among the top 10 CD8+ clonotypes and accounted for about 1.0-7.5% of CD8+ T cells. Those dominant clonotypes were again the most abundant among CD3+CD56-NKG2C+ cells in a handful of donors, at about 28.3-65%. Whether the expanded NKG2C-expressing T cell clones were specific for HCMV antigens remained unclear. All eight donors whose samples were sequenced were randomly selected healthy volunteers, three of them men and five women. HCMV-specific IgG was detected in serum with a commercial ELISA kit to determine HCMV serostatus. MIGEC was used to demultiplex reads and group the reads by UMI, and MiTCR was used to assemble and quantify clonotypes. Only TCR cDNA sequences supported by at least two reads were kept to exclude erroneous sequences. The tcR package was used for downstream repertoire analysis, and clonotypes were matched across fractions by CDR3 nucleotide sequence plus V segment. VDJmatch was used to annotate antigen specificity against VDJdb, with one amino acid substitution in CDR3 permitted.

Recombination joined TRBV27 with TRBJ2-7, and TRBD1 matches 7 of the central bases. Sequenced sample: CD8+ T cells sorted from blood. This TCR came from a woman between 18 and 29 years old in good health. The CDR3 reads CASSLSKGAGEQYF. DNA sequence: TGTGCCAGCAGTTTATCGAAGGGGGCGGGCGAGCAGTACTTC.